The source of this T cell receptor beta chain is a study of CD8+CD57+ T cells in acquired aplastic anemia. Study-wide context: Across the sorted CD4+ and CD8+ cells, DNA amounts averaged roughly 3.5 ug.

Genomic DNA constituted the template upon which TCR beta VDJ and CDR3 profiling was performed. TCRdb used MiXCR to reprocess the reads, holding one entry per CDR3 protein. The sample consists of a few hundred thousand distinct CDR3 sequences, 40% to 60% of them appearing once. The CDR3 is 15 residues long. The germline gives CDR1 SGHVS, CDR2 FNYEAQ. Trimming shortened V by 1 base and J by 2 bases, and 12 bases separated the two germline ends. Selection for sequencing was limited to patients who had shown CD8+CD57+ cell expansion by flow cytometry. This TCR derives from a human donor with aplastic anemia. What was sequenced was sorted CD4+, CD8+, or CD8+CD57+ T cells (not recorded which) from PBMCs. J is TRBJ2-7 and V is TRBV7-6; D is unclear. The CDR3 DNA is TGTGCCAGCAGCTTAGAAATGGAAAGAACCTACGAGCAGTACTTC. As protein: CASSLEMERTYEQYF.